These 15 T cell receptor beta chains came from one sample sequenced in a study of memory CD4+ T cells and cytomegalovirus serostatus. Sequenced by immunoSEQ multiplex PCR; TCRdb stores in-frame clones only, minus some. The sample gives about 50,000 clones, about four fifths of which show up once; about 0.6% is in the top ten. The sort gate was single viable CD3+CD4+CD8-CD45RO+ cells for memory CD4+ T cells. The sample taken for sequencing was memory CD4+ T cells from blood. Receptors were obtained from an adult in good health and CMV-seronegative.

The gene calls are TRBV27 and TRBJ1-4; 9 nucleotides agree with TRBD1. This CDR3 region has 18 residues. The V segment lost 4 bases and the J segment 1 base; nucleotides outside the gene matches: 10. Germline CDR1 MNHEY, CDR2 SMNVEV (reference sequence). CDR3 amino acids: CASSYRRDRDGTNEKLFF. The DNA of the CDR3 is TGTGCCAGCAGTTATCGCCGGGACAGGGATGGAACTAATGAAAAACTGTTTTTT.

The chain recombines TRBV16 with TRBJ2-5; weak D call: TRBD1 (6 bases). CDR1 KGHSY and CDR2 FQNENV come from the germline V gene. CDR3 length: 14 amino acids. Trimming cost V 2 bases and J 4 bases, with 11 bases left between them. The CDR3 region is CASSQTGQGETQYF. The CDR3 nucleotides read TGTGCCAGCAGCCAAACAGGGCAGGGAGAGACCCAGTACTTC.

This clone was seen more than once but under ten times. V gene TRBV5-6 combines with J gene TRBJ1-4, with D perhaps TRBD1 (6 bases). The CDR3 consists of 16 residues. The germline V gene encodes CDR1 SGHDT and CDR2 YYEEEE. Trimming took 1 base from V and 6 from J, leaving 16 bases between them. CDR3 region: CASSLLGRGRDEKLFF. The CDR3 DNA follows: TGTGCCAGCAGCTTGTTGGGCCGGGGGCGTGATGAAAAACTGTTTTTT.

J is TRBJ2-1 and V is TRBV2; no clear D gene. Trimming stripped 4 bases from V and 7 bases from J, with 2 bases between. This CDR3 is 10 amino acids long. In germline, CDR1 is SNHLY, CDR2 FYNNEI. The CDR3 spells CASSGNEQFF. Here the CDR3 DNA reads TGTGCCAGCAGTGGGAATGAGCAGTTCTTC. Looking up the rest from reference TRBV2 and TRBJ2-1 gives the full variable domain: EPEVTQTPSHQVTQMGQEVILRCVPISNHLYFYWYRQILGQKVEFLVSFYNNEISEKSEIFDDQFSVERPDGSNFTLKIRSTKLEDSAMYFCASSGNEQFFGPGTRLTVL.

This clone was picked up a small number of times. V is TRBV5-6 and J is TRBJ1-1; 8 nucleotides agree with TRBD1. CDR1 and CDR2 (germline): SGHDT, YYEEEE. The CDR3 is 18 residues long. Trimming cost V 3 bases and J 1 base; bases outside gene matches: 14. CDR3 sequence reads: CASSSRDRQFIWNTEAFF. The CDR3 bases are TGTGCCAGCAGCTCCCGGGACAGGCAATTTATTTGGAACACTGAAGCTTTCTTT.

This chain joins TRBV6-1 and TRBJ2-3, with D perhaps given as TRBD1 or TRBD2 (5 bases each). Per germline, CDR1 MNHNS and CDR2 SASEGT. V was clipped by 6 bases and J by 4 bases, with 11 bases between them. The CDR3 is made up of 13 amino acids. The CDR3 sequence: CASSSRGPDTQYF. The CDR3 DNA follows: TGTGCCAGCAGCTCGAGGGGTCCAGATACGCAGTATTTT.

The rearrangement joins TRBV9 to TRBJ1-1; D ambiguous. Trimming pared 2 bases from V and 6 bases from J, leaving 14 bases between. In germline, CDR1 is SGDLS, CDR2 YYNGEE. CDR3 length: 14 residues. The CDR3, as DNA: TGTGCCAGCAGCGTTCGATTTGATCACCCTGAAGCTTTCTTT. Translating it yields CASSVRFDHPEAFF.

The rearrangement uses TRBV6-1 and TRBJ2-4, with TRBD1 identical over 9 bases. V shed 3 bases, J shed 7 bases, and the junction held 4 bases outside the gene matches. CDR1 and CDR2 from the germline V gene are MNHNS and SASEGT. CDR3 length: 14 residues. CDR3 in DNA: TGTGCCAGCAGTGAGGGGACAGGGATGAACATTCAGTACTTC. Translated, it gives CASSEGTGMNIQYF.

The table lists this clone with a few counts. The rearrangement joins TRBV19 to TRBJ1-1; D uncertain. This CDR3 has 13 residues. Germline V gene sequence: CDR1 LNHDA, CDR2 SQIVND (reference sequence). With 7 bases removed from V and 3 bases from J, the gap between germline ends came to 12 bases. The CDR3 protein is CASTLSADTEAFF. CDR3 DNA sequence: TGTGCCAGTACCCTCAGCGCTGACACTGAAGCTTTCTTT.

The chain combines TRBV7-9 with TRBJ2-6, with TRBD1 matching over 7 bases. The CDR3 is made up of 15 amino acids. The germline gives CDR1 SEHNR, CDR2 FQNEAQ (reference sequence). The V and J ends lost 4 bases and 2 bases, in that order; junction bases with no gene match: 2. CDR3 residues: CASSYTGAGANVLTF. Here the CDR3 DNA reads TGTGCCAGCAGCTATACAGGGGCTGGGGCCAACGTCCTGACTTTC.

This clone has just a few counts. This chain connects TRBV2 to TRBJ1-1, with a tentative D call TRBD1 (6 bases). CDR1 is SNHLY and CDR2 is FYNNEI in the germline V gene. The CDR3 contains 16 residues. Between the trimmed V and J ends, which lost 7 bases and 5 bases, there was a span of 23 bases. This chain's CDR3 is CASTLGIRQDDTEAFF. The CDR3 DNA reads TGTGCCAGCACCTTGGGGATTAGACAGGATGATACTGAAGCTTTCTTT.

Written as DNA, the CDR3 is TGTGCCAGCAGCTTCACAGGGTCAAAAGAGACCCAGTACTTC. This sequence encodes CASSFTGSKETQYF. This chain connects TRBV5-6 to TRBJ2-5, with TRBD1 as a possible D gene (6 bases). The ends were cut back, 2 bases at V and 3 bases at J, with 11 bases in the middle. The CDR3 has 14 residues. CDR1 is SGHDT, CDR2 YYEEEE, per germline.

This rearrangement joins TRBV6-1 to TRBJ1-5, with a tentative D call TRBD1 (5 bases). Per germline, CDR1 MNHNS and CDR2 SASEGT. V shed 6 bases and J shed 8 bases, with 14 bases lying between them. This CDR3 has 13 residues. The CDR3 spells CASRGALREPQHF. The CDR3 DNA reads as TGTGCCAGCAGAGGGGCCCTTAGGGAGCCCCAGCATTTT.

The chain employs TRBV5-5 and TRBJ1-2; TRBD1 is a possible D gene (6 bases). Trimming stripped 2 bases from V and 3 bases from J, with 11 bases between. Germline V gene data show CDR1 as SGHKS and CDR2 as YYEKEE (reference sequence). The CDR3 is 14 residues long. The CDR3 loop reads CASSLQGVDYGYTF. CDR3 nucleotide sequence: TGTGCCAGCAGCTTACAGGGTGTAGACTATGGCTACACCTTC.

V and J are TRBV5-1 and TRBJ1-2; D unclear. Germline V gives CDR1 SGHRS, CDR2 YFSETQ. V was trimmed by 0 bases and J by 4 bases, leaving 7 bases between them. The CDR3 sequence is 13 residues long. The CDR3 region has the DNA TGCGCCAGCAGCTTGGTGAAGTCCTATGGCTACACCTTC. Its protein product is CASSLVKSYGYTF.